This is a list of T cell receptor beta chains from one sample in a study of T cells after yellow fever vaccination. TCRdb fed the 5' RACE reads into MiXCR, producing one record per CDR3 protein. In the table there are a few hundred thousand distinct CDR3 sequences, about 17% of which are singletons. The sample consisted of PBMCs, taken less than 6 days after the first yellow fever vaccination. The receptors derive from a young man who received the YFV17D yellow fever vaccine. The CDR3 runs from the conserved cysteine through the conserved F or W. The D gene is left open where the match is weak. Clone size is not always given. Where it is, it says once, few, many or a class for expanded clones.

d_call	v_call	clone_size	j_call	cdr3_aa	cdr3_nt
.	TRBV7-2	few	TRBJ2-7	CASSPLGVSSYEQYF	TGTGCCAGCAGCCCTTTGGGGGTGAGCTCCTACGAGCAGTACTTC
TRBD1	TRBV30	.	TRBJ1-2	CAWGARQGIYGYTF	TGTGCCTGGGGGGCCAGACAGGGGATCTATGGCTACACCTTC
.	TRBV29-1	few	TRBJ2-7	CSVTGISSYEQYF	TGCAGCGTTACTGGGATTAGCTCCTACGAGCAGTACTTC
TRBD1	TRBV6-5	.	TRBJ2-2	CASSLDRVSGELFF	TGTGCCAGCAGTTTAGACAGGGTTTCCGGGGAGCTGTTTTTT
.	TRBV6-5	many	TRBJ2-7	CASSSPYEQYF	TGTGCCAGCAGTTCCCCCTACGAGCAGTACTTC
.	TRBV6-1	.	TRBJ1-1	CASTSNLGTEAFF	TGTGCCAGCACAAGTAATCTCGGGACTGAAGCTTTCTTT
.	TRBV5-1	few	TRBJ1-2	CASSLPGFGPGYTF	TGCGCCAGCAGCTTGCCCGGGTTTGGTCCGGGCTACACCTTC
.	TRBV14	few	TRBJ2-3	CASSLAGVLGTDTQYF	TGTGCCAGCAGCCTCGCAGGGGTTTTGGGCACAGATACGCAGTATTTT
TRBD2	TRBV6-2/TRBV6-3	.	TRBJ2-1	CASSYSYAGDYNEQFF	TGTGCCAGCAGTTACTCCTACGCGGGGGACTACAATGAGCAGTTCTTC
.	TRBV10-3	many	TRBJ1-2	CAISEGGPTNYGYTF	TGTGCCATCAGTGAGGGCGGTCCGACTAACTATGGCTACACCTTC
TRBD1	TRBV6-5	.	TRBJ1-1	CASSYRDRVGAFF	TGTGCCAGCAGTTACCGGGACAGGGTCGGGGCTTTCTTT
TRBD2	TRBV6-2/TRBV6-3	few	TRBJ2-3	CASRKTSGSTDTQYF	TGTGCCAGCAGGAAGACTAGCGGGAGCACAGATACGCAGTATTTT
TRBD2	TRBV7-6	few	TRBJ2-1	CASSFLAGVKFF	TGTGCCAGCAGCTTCCTAGCGGGGGTGAAGTTCTTC
TRBD1	TRBV2	few	TRBJ2-5	CASADRDQETQYF	TGTGCCAGCGCCGACAGGGACCAAGAGACCCAGTACTTC
.	TRBV20-1	.	TRBJ2-3	CSARVPSASESTDTQYF	TGCAGTGCTAGAGTCCCCTCGGCTAGCGAGAGCACAGATACGCAGTATTTT
TRBD1	TRBV24-1	few	TRBJ2-2	CATSALGTANTGELFF	TGTGCCACCAGTGCCCTCGGGACAGCGAACACCGGGGAGCTGTTTTTT
.	TRBV12-3/TRBV12-4	few	TRBJ1-1	CASTPRAALTEAFF	TGTGCCAGCACCCCCCGGGCAGCACTCACTGAAGCTTTCTTT
.	TRBV9	few	TRBJ2-5	CASSGGLYQETQYF	TGTGCCAGCAGCGGAGGGCTCTACCAAGAGACCCAGTACTTC
TRBD2	TRBV2	.	TRBJ2-2	CASSNPRAGGNTGELFF	TGTGCCAGCAGTAACCCTAGAGCGGGGGGGAACACCGGGGAGCTGTTTTTT
.	TRBV12-3/TRBV12-4	few	TRBJ2-3	CASTRGATDTQYF	TGTGCCAGCACCCGGGGAGCCACAGATACGCAGTATTTT
.	TRBV12-3/TRBV12-4	many	TRBJ1-5	CASSRQENQPQHF	TGTGCCAGCAGTAGACAGGAAAATCAGCCCCAGCATTTT
TRBD2	TRBV11-1	.	TRBJ2-1	CASSLLVGLAGGVPYNEQFF	TGTGCCAGCAGCTTATTGGTGGGGCTAGCGGGGGGAGTCCCCTACAATGAGCAGTTCTTC
.	TRBV19	.	TRBJ2-1	CASSFGLGWEQFF	TGTGCCAGTAGTTTCGGACTGGGTTGGGAGCAGTTCTTC
.	TRBV9	.	TRBJ2-2	CASSAAAGGAYTGELFF	TGTGCCAGCAGCGCCGCCGCTGGGGGCGCGTACACCGGGGAGCTGTTTTTT
TRBD2	TRBV5-1	.	TRBJ2-3	CASSNGLAGHTDTQYF	TGCGCCAGCAGCAATGGACTAGCGGGGCACACAGATACGCAGTATTTT
.	TRBV6-5	few	TRBJ1-5	CASRPEYSNQPQHF	TGTGCCAGCAGGCCGGAGTATAGCAATCAGCCCCAGCATTTT
.	TRBV25-1	.	TRBJ1-1	CASSEYDSVGAFF	TGTGCCAGCAGTGAATATGACAGCGTAGGGGCTTTCTTT
.	TRBV7-2	few	TRBJ2-1	CASSPDWGADHEQFF	TGTGCCAGCAGCCCGGACTGGGGGGCGGATCATGAGCAGTTCTTC
.	TRBV7-2	few	TRBJ1-3	CASSLGRSYTIYF	TGTGCCAGCAGCTTGGGCAGATCCTACACCATATATTTT
.	TRBV9	.	TRBJ2-4	CASSVEWGQSIQYF	TGTGCCAGCAGCGTGGAGTGGGGGCAGAGCATTCAGTACTTC